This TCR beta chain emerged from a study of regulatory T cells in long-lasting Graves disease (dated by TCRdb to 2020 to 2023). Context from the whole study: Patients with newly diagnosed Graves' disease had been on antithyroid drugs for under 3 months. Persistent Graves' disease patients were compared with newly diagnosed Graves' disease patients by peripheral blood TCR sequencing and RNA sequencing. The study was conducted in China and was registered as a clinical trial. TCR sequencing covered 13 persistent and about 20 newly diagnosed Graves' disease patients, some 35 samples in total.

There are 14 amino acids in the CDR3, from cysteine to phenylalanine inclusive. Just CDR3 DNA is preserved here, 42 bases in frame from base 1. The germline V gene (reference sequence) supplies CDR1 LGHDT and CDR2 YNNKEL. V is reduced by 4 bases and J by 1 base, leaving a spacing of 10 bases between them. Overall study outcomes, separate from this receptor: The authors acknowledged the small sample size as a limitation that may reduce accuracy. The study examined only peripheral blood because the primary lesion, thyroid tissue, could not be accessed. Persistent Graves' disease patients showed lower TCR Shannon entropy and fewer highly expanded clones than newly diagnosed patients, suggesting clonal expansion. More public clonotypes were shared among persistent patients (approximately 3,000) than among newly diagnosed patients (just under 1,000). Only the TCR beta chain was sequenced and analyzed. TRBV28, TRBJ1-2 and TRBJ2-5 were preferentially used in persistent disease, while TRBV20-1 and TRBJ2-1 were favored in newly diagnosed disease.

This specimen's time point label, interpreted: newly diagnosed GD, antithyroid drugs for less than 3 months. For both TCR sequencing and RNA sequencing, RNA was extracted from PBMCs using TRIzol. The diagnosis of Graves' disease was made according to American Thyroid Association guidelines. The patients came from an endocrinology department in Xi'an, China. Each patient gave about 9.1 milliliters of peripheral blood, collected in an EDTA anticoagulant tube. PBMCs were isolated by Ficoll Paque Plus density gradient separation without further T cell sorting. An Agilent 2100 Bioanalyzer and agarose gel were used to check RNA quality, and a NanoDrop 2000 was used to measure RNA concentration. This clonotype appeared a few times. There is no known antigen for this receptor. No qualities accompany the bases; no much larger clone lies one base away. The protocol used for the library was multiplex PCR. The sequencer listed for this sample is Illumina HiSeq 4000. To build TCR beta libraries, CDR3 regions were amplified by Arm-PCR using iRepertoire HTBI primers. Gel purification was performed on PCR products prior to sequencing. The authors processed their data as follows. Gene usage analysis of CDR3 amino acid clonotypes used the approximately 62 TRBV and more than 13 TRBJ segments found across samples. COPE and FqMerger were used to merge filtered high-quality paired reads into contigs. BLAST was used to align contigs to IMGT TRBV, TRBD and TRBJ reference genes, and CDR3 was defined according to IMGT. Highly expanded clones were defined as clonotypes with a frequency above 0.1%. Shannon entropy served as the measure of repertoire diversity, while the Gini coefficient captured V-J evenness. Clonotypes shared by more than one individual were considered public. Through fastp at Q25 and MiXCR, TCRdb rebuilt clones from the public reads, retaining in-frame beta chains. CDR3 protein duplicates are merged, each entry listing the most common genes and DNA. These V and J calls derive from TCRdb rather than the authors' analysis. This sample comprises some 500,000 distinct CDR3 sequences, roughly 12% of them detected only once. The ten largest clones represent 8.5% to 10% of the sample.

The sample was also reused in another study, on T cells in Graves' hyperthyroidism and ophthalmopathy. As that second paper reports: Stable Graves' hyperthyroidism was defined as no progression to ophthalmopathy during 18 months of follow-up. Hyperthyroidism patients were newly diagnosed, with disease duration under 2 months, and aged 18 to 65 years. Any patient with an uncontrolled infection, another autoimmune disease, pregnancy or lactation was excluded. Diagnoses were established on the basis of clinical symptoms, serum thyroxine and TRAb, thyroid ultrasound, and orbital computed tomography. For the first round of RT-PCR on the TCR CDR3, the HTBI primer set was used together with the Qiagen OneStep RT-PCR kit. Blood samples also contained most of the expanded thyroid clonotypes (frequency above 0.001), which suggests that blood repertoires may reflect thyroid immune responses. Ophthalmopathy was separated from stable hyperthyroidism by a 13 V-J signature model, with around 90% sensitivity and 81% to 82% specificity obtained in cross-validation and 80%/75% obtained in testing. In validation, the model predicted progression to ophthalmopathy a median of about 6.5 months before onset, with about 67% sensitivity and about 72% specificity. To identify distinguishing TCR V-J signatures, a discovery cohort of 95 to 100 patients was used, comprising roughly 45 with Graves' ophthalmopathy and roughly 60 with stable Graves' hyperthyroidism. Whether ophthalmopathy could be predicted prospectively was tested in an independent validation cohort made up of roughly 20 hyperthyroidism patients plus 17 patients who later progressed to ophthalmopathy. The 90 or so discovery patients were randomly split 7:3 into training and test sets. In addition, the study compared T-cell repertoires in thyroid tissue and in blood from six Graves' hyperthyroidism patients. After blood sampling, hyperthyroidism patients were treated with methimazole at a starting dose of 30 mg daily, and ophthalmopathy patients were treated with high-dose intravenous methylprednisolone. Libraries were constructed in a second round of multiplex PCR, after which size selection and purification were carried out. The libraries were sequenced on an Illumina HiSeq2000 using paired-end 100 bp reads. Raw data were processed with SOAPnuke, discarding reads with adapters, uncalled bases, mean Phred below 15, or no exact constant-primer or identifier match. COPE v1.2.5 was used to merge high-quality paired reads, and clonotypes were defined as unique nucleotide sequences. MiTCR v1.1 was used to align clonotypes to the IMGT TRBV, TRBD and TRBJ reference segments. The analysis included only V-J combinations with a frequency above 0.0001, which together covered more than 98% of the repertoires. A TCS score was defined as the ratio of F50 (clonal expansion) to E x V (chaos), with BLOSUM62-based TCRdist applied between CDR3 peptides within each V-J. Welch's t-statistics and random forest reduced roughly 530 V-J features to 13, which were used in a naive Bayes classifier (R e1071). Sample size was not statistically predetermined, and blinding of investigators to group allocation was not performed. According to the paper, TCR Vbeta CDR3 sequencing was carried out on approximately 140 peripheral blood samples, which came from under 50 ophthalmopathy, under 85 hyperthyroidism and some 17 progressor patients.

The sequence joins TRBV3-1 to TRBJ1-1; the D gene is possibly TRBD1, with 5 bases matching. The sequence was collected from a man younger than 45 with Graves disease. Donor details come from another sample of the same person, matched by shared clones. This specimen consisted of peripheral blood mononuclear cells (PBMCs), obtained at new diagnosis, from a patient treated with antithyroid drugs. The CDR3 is CASSPEDTNTEAFF. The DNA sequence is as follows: TGTGCCAGCAGCCCCGAGGACACGAACACTGAAGCTTTCTTT. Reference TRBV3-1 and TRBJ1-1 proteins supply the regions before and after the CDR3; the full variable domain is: DTAVSQTPKYLVTQMGNDKSIKCEQNLGHDTMYWYKQDSKKFLKIMFSYNNKELIINETVPNRFSPKSPDKAHLNLHINSLELGDSAVYFCASSPEDTNTEAFFGQGTRLTVV.